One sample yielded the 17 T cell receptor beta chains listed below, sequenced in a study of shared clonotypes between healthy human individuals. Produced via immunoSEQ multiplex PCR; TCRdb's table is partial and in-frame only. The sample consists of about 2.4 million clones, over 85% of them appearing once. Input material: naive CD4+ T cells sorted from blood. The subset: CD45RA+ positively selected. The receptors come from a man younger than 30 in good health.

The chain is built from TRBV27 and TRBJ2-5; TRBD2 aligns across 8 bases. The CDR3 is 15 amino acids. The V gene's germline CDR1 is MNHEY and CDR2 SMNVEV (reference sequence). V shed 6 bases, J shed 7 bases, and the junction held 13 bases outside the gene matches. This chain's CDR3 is CASSPFREGMRTQYF. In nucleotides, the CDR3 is TGTGCCAGCAGCCCGTTCCGGGAGGGTATGAGGACCCAGTACTTC.

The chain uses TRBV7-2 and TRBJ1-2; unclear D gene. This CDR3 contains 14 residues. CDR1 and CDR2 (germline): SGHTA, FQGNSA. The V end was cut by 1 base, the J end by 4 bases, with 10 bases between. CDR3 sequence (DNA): TGTGCCAGCAGCTTAGACTGGCAGAGCTATGGCTACACCTTC. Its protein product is CASSLDWQSYGYTF.

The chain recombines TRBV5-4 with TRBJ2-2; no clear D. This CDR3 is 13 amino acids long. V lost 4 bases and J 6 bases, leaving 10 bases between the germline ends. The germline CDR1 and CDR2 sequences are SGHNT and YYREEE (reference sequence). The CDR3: CASSPSNSGELFF. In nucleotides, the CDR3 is TGTGCCAGCAGCCCTTCCAATTCCGGGGAGCTGTTTTTT.

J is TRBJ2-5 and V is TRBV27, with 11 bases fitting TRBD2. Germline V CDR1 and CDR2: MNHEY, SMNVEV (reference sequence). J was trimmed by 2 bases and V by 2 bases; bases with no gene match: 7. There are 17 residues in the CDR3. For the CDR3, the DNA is TGTGCCAGCAGTTTAACCCCCCCTAGCGGGGGGCAAGAGACCCAGTACTTC. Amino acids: CASSLTPPSGGQETQYF.

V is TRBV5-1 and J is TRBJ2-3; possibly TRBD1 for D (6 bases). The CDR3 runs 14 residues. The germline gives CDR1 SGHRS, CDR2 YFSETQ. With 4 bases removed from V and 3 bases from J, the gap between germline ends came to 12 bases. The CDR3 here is CASSRLGATDTQYF. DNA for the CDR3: TGCGCCAGCAGCCGCCTGGGGGCGACAGATACGCAGTATTTT.

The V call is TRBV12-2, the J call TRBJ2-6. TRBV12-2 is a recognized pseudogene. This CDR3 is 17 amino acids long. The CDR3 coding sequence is TGTGCAAGTCGCTTGGACGGAAAGAGCTCTGGGGCCAACGTCCTGACTTTC. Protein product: CASRLDGKSSGANVLTF.

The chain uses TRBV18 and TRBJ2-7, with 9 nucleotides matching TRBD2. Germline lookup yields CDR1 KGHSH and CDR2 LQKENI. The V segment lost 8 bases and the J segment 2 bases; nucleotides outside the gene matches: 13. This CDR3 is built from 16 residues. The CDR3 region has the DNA TGTGCCAGCGACCCGGGAGTCGCTAGCGGGACCTACGAGCAGTACTTC. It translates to CASDPGVASGTYEQYF. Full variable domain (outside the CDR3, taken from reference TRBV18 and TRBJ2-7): NAGVMQNPRHLVRRRGQEARLRCSPMKGHSHVYWYRQLPEEGLKFMVYLQKENIIDESGMPKERFSAEFPKEGPSILRIQQVVRGDSAAYFCASDPGVASGTYEQYFGPGTRLTVT.

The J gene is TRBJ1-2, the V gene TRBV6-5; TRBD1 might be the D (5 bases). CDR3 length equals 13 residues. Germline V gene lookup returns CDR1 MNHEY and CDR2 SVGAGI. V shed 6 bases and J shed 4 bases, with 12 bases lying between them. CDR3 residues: CASRPGTLYGYTF. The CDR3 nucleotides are TGTGCCAGCAGACCCGGGACCCTCTATGGCTACACCTTC.

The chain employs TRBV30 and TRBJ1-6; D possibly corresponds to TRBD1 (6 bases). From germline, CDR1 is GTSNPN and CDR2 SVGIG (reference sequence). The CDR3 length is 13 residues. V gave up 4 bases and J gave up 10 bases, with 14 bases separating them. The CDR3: CAWTQGWQSPLHF. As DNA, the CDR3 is TGTGCCTGGACACAGGGTTGGCAATCACCCCTCCACTTT.

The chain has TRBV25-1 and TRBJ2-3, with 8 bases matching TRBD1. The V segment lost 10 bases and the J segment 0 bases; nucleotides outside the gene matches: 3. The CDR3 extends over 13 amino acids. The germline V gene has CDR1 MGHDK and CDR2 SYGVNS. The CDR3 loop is CATGQASTDTQYF. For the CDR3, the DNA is TGTGCCACGGGACAGGCCAGCACAGATACGCAGTATTTT.

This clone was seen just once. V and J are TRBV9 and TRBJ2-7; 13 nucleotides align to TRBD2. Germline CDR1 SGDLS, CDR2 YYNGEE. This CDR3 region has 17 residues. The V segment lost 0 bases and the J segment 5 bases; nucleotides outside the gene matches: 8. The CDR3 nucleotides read TGTGCCAGCAGCGTAGACGGCGGACTAGCGGGGGCAAACGAGCAGTACTTC. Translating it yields CASSVDGGLAGANEQYF.

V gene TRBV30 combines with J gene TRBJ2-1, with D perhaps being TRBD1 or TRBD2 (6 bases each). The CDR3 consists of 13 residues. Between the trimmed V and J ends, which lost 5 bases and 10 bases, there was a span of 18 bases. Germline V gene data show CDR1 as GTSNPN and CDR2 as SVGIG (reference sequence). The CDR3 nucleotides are TGTGCCTGGGAAGGGGGGAATGGAGGAGAGCAGTTCTTC. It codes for CAWEGGNGGEQFF. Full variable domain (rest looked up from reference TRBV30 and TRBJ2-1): SQTIHQWPATLVQPVGSPLSLECTVEGTSNPNLYWYRQAAGRGLQLLFYSVGIGQISSEVPQNLSASRPQDRQFILSSKKLLLSDSGFYLCAWEGGNGGEQFFGPGTRLTVL.

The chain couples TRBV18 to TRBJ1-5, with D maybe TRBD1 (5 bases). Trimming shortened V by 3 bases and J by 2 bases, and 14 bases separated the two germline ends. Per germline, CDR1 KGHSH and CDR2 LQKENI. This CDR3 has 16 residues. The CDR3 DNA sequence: TGTGCCAGCTCACCGTGGGCAGGGCAGGGCAATCAGCCCCAGCATTTT. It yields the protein CASSPWAGQGNQPQHF.

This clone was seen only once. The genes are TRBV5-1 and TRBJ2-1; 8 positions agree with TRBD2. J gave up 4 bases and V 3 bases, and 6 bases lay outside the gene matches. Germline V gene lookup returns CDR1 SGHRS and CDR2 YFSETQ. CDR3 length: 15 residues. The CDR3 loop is CASSSGGGAYNEQFF. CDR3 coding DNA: TGCGCCAGCAGCTCCGGGGGGGGAGCGTACAATGAGCAGTTCTTC.

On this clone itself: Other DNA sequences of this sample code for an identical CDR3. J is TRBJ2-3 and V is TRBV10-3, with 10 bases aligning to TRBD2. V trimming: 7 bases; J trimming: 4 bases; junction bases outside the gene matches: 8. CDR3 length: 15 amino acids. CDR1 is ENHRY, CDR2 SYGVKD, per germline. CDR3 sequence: CAITDGLAGADTQYF. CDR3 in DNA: TGTGCCATCACCGACGGGCTAGCGGGAGCAGATACGCAGTATTTT.

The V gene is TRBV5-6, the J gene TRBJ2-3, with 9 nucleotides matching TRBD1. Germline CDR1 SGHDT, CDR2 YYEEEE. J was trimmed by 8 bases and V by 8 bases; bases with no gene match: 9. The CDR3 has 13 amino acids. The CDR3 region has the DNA TGTGCCAGACGGGACAGGGATGGAGGTACGCAGTATTTT. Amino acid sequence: CARRDRDGGTQYF.

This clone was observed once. The CDR3 region has the DNA TGTGCCAGCAGTGCACGGGGACTAGTCGGCGAGCAGTACTTC. Protein product: CASSARGLVGEQYF. The chain couples TRBV6-6 to TRBJ2-7, with TRBD2 matching 8 bases. The length of the CDR3 is 14 residues. Germline lookup yields CDR1 MNHNY and CDR2 SVGAGI (reference sequence). V lost 5 bases to trimming and J lost 6 bases; unmatched junction nucleotides: 9.